This entry concerns a single T cell receptor (beta chain). This CDR3 is built from 14 residues. From germline, CDR1 is SNHLY and CDR2 FYNNEI. With V trimmed by 7 bases and J by 2 bases, 5 bases remained unmatched. The data were taken from a study of blood T cell repertoires in COVID-19. Study overall: Whether acute or convalescent, the COVID-19 samples came from the United States, Italy and Spain. PBMCs, B-cell-depleted T cells, or T cells were the source of the cDNA or gDNA that made up the material.

As originally analysed: Amplification of reference gene primers was used by the study to estimate nucleated cell counts. Assay: immunoSEQ multiplex PCR; the TCRdb copy retains only in-frame clones and omits some. For V, J and clone size, that table is used; D and trimming come from the DNA. The sample has around 57,000 clones, roughly 87% seen once. Seattle's cohort entered during active infection and was followed longitudinally. The clonotype comes from a woman of 80 years or more with COVID-19, enrolled during active disease. The V gene is TRBV2, the J gene TRBJ1-2; TRBD1 matches 9 bases. Sequenced: peripheral blood. Here the CDR3 DNA reads TGTGCCAGCATCGGGACAGGGATCAACTATGGCTACACCTTC. This encodes CASIGTGINYGYTF.